One and the same sample provided the 3 T cell receptor beta chains below, sequenced in a study of STAT5B mutations in CD4+ large granular lymphocyte leukemia. TCRdb keeps only in-frame clones here, not all; method: immunoSEQ multiplex PCR. The table has over 30,000 clones, less than 85% seen once; the top ten hold 7.1%. Source material: CD4+ T cells from blood buffy coats. Receptor source: a human donor in good health.

The chain recombines TRBV7-9 with TRBJ2-3; D not certain. V was trimmed by 5 bases and J by 1 base, leaving 7 bases between them. Germline CDR1 is SEHNR and CDR2 is FQNEAQ (reference sequence). This CDR3 has 13 residues. The CDR3, as DNA: TGTGCCAGCAGCCTAATGGGCACAGATACGCAGTATTTT. Encoded protein: CASSLMGTDTQYF.

J is TRBJ2-1 and V is TRBV15; 9 bases line up with TRBD2. The V gene's germline CDR1 is LNHNV and CDR2 YYDKDF (reference sequence). With V trimmed by 5 bases and J by 5 bases, 7 bases remained unmatched. The CDR3 has 15 residues. The CDR3 loop is CATSVSREGHNEQFF. DNA for the CDR3: TGTGCCACCAGCGTCTCGCGGGAGGGGCACAATGAGCAGTTCTTC.

V usage is TRBV5-1 and J usage is TRBJ2-3; TRBD1 aligns across 9 bases. V lost 2 bases and J lost 5; bases outside the gene matches: 12. Germline V CDR1 and CDR2: SGHRS, YFSETQ. The CDR3 sequence is 17 residues long. CDR3: CASSFSPGTGSQDTQYF. DNA for the CDR3: TGCGCCAGCAGCTTCTCCCCTGGGACAGGGTCACAAGATACGCAGTATTTT.